Listed below are T cell receptor beta chains from one sample, sequenced in a study of OX40 agonist ivuxolimab in advanced cancers. Sequencing used immunoSEQ multiplex PCR; TCRdb keeps in-frame clones, though not all of them. The data hold fewer than 60,000 clones, with about nine tenths observed a single time. The input for sequencing was CD4+ or CD8+ T cells sorted from blood, taken in a trial of the OX40 agonist ivuxolimab. The receptors were gathered from an adult with an advanced solid tumor such as melanoma, head and neck, liver or kidney cancer. The CDR3 runs from the conserved cysteine through the conserved F or W. Each record gives: D gene, V gene, J gene, clone size, CDR3 DNA, CDR3 protein. A D gene is named only where the DNA matches it firmly. Size tells how often a clone was seen (once, few, many) or the class of an expanded clone, and some rows leave it out.

>TRBD2|TRBV28|TRBJ2-7|-
TGTGCCAGCAGTTTACTGGGCGGGAGATCCGAGCAGTACTTC
CASSLLGGRSEQYF
>-|TRBV6-6|TRBJ2-7|few
TGTGCCAGCAGGCGGGACGGCAGCTCCTACGAGCAGTACTTC
CASRRDGSSYEQYF
>-|TRBV30|TRBJ1-4|-
TGTGCCTGGAGTGTACAAATTAATGAAAAACTGTTTTTT
CAWSVQINEKLFF
>-|TRBV29-1|TRBJ2-7|-
TGCAGCGCCCCAAAGGGGGATATCTCCTACGAGCAGTACTTC
CSAPKGDISYEQYF
>-|TRBV30|TRBJ2-2|-
TGTGCCTGGACGGCGAGGAACACCGGGGAGCTGTTTTTT
CAWTARNTGELFF
>TRBD1|TRBV7-6|TRBJ2-5|-
TGTGCCAGCAGCCGAGACAGGGGGTGGTATAAGGAGACCCAGTACTTC
CASSRDRGWYKETQYF
>TRBD2|TRBV9|TRBJ2-5|once
TGTGCCAGCAGCGGCACTAGCGGGAGATCCCCAGAGACCCAGTACTTC
CASSGTSGRSPETQYF
>TRBD1|TRBV6-5|TRBJ2-7|-
TGTGCCAGCAGTTCGACAGGGGCCTACGAGCAGTACTTC
CASSSTGAYEQYF
>TRBD2|TRBV7-2|TRBJ2-7|-
TGTGCCAGCAGCTGGGGACTAGCGGGACTCAACGAGCAGTACTTC
CASSWGLAGLNEQYF
>TRBD1|TRBV2|TRBJ1-5|-
TGTGCCAGCAGTCGGGACAGGGGGAATCAGCCCCAGCATTTT
CASSRDRGNQPQHF
>-|TRBV19|TRBJ1-5|-
TGTGCCAGTAGTATCCATGATAGCAATCAGCCCCAGCATTTT
CASSIHDSNQPQHF
>-|TRBV6-5|TRBJ2-3|-
TGTGCCAGCTGCGATATAGATACGCAGTATTTT
CASCDIDTQYF
>-|TRBV19|TRBJ2-1|-
TGTGCCAGCAACGGGGGAACCTACAATGAGCAGTTCTTC
CASNGGTYNEQFF
>-|TRBV2|TRBJ1-1|-
TGTGCCAGCAGTGAATACGGGTCAATCAATGAAGCTTTCTTT
CASSEYGSINEAFF
>-|TRBV7-9|TRBJ1-1|-
TGTGCCAGCAGCTTAGAGGGGAGGACTGAAGCTTTCTTT
CASSLEGRTEAFF
>TRBD2|TRBV11-2|TRBJ2-7|-
TGTGCCAGCAGCTTAGGGCCGACTAGCAGAAGCTCCTACGAGCAGTACTTC
CASSLGPTSRSSYEQYF
>-|TRBV5-1|TRBJ2-2|-
TGCGCCAGCAGCTTGGTTGTGGAACTGGGCGGGGAGCTGTTTTTT
CASSLVVELGGELFF
>-|TRBV18|TRBJ1-5|-
TGTGCCAGCTCACCTTATAGCAATCAGCCCCAGCATTTT
CASSPYSNQPQHF
>TRBD1|TRBV29-1|TRBJ1-2|-
TGCAGCGCTGATACCCAACAGGGGACGGATGGCTACACCTTC
CSADTQQGTDGYTF
>-|TRBV18|TRBJ2-1|-
TGTGCCAGCTCACCGGCTGGGACCAATAATGAGCAGTTCTTC
CASSPAGTNNEQFF
>-|TRBV18|TRBJ2-7|-
TGTGCCAGCTCCCTAGGGACCGTCTCCTACGAGCAGTACTTC
CASSLGTVSYEQYF
>-|TRBV29-1|TRBJ2-7|-
TGCAGCGTTGTGGTTACCACAGCGTCCGAGCAGTACTTC
CSVVVTTASEQYF
>-|TRBV28|TRBJ2-2|-
TGTGCCAGCAGTTTACCGCGGCAAAACACCGGGGAGCTGTTTTTT
CASSLPRQNTGELFF
>-|TRBV30|TRBJ2-5|-
TGTGCCTGGAGAGGTATCGGGGGATCGGTGGAGACCCAGTACTTC
CAWRGIGGSVETQYF
>-|TRBV7-7|TRBJ2-5|-
TGTGCTAGCAGCAAGTCCCAGCTGGGTGGGGAGACCCAGTACTTC
CASSKSQLGGETQYF
>-|TRBV28|TRBJ1-1|-
TGTGCCAGCATGGGGGAGAGGTACACTGAAGCTTTCTTT
CASMGERYTEAFF
>-|TRBV11-3|TRBJ2-1|once
TGTGCCAGCAGCTTTGGGGGCTGGAATGAGCAGTTCTTC
CASSFGGWNEQFF
>TRBD1|TRBV5-1|TRBJ1-6|-
TGCGCCAGCAGCAGCATACAGGGGGGGAATTCACCCCTCCACTTT
CASSSIQGGNSPLHF